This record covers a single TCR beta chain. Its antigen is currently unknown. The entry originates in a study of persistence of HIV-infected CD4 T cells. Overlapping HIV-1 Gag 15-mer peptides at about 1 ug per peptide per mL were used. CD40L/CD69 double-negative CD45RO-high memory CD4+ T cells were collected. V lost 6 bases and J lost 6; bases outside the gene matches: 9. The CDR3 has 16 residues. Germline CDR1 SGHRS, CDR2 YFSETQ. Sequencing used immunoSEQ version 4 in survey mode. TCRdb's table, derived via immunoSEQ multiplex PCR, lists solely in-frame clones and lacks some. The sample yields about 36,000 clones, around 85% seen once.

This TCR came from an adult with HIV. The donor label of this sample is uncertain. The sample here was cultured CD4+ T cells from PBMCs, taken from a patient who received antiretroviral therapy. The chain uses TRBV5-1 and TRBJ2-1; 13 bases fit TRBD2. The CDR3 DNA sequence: TGCGCCAGCACCTACAGTAGGACTAGCGGGGGCAATGAGCAGTTCTTC. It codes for CASTYSRTSGGNEQFF.